This TCR beta chain was captured by sequencing in a study of control samples from healthy donors and cancer patients (dated by TCRdb to between 2020 and 2021). For this clone: The clone's antigen remains unknown. Qualities for individual bases were not recorded, and no much larger clone is one base off. This sample also contains other DNA sequences that code for the same CDR3.

V drops 2 bases and J drops 2 bases, leaving 9 bases in between. From the cysteine through the phenylalanine, the CDR3 covers 14 amino acids. The entry retains the CDR3 DNA only, 42 bases that are in frame from base 1. CDR1 is given as SGHTA and CDR2 as FQGTGA, both from the germline V gene. The library was prepared using the immunoSEQ multiplex PCR assay. Held by TCRdb, this immuneACCESS table contains in-frame sequences only and omits some clones. Under half of the omission traces to an unresolved V gene where checked; the cause of the rest is unknown. Present in this sample are about 410,000 clones, 75% to 95% of which were seen just once. The ten largest clones capture just under 6.5% of the sample.

The chain is assembled from TRBV7-3 and TRBJ1-1, with TRBD1 perhaps the D gene, on 5 matching bases. Specimen: PBMCs. The receptor's source is a man aged 35 to 55 with head and neck cancer. The nucleotides are TGTGCCAGCAGCTTAGGGGGAATTAACACTGAAGCTTTCTTT. This is translated as CASSLGGINTEAFF. Joined to the reference TRBV7-3 and TRBJ1-1 proteins, this CDR3 gives the full variable domain: GAGVSQTPSNKVTEKGKYVELRCDPISGHTALYWYRQSLGQGPEFLIYFQGTGAADDSGLPNDRFFAVRPEGSVSTLKIQRTERGDSAVYLCASSLGGINTEAFFGQGTRLTVV.